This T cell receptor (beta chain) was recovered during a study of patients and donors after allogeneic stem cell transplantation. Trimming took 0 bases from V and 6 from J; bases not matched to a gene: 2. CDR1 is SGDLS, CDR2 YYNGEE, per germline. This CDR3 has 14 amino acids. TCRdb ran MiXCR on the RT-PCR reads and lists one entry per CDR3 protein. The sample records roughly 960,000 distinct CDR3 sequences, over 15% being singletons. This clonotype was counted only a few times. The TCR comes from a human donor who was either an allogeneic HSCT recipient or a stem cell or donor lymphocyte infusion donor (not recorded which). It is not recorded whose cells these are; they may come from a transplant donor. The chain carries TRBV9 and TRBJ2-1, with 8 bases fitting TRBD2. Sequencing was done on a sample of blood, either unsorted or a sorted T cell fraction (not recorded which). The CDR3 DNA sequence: TGTGCCAGCAGCGTAGACCGGGAGGGCAATGAGCAGTTCTTC. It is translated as CASSVDREGNEQFF.